These 5 T cell receptor beta chains originate from one sample sequenced in a study of T cell responses to AZD1222 COVID-19 vaccine. Generated by immunoSEQ multiplex PCR, the TCRdb table keeps only in-frame clones and is missing some. This sample has 50,000 to 55,000 clones, with 70% to 85% found just once. Material: peripheral blood, obtained on day 0 of AZD1222 vaccination. The receptors were sampled from an adult in good health.

The chain is built from TRBV27 and TRBJ1-5, with D unclear. Trimming left V 2 bases short and J 0 bases short, with 17 bases between. Germline V gives CDR1 MNHEY, CDR2 SMNVEV (reference sequence). This CDR3 is 18 amino acids long. The CDR3 here is CASSLGSDPFYSNQPQHF. CDR3 DNA: TGTGCCAGCAGTTTAGGCAGTGATCCCTTTTATAGCAATCAGCCCCAGCATTTT.

This clone was found a few times. CDR3 sequence (DNA): TGCGCCAGCAGCCAAGATCTGGGTGGCGAGCAGTACTTC. It yields the protein CASSQDLGGEQYF. The chain recombines TRBV4-3 with TRBJ2-7; D uncertain. Looked up from germline, CDR1 is LGHNA and CDR2 is YSLEER. This CDR3 spans 13 amino acids. Trimming stripped 0 bases from V and 6 bases from J, with 9 bases between.

This clone was recorded at least ten times. The chain recombines TRBV12-3 or TRBV12-4 with TRBJ2-2; 13 positions match TRBD2. The CDR3 contains 13 residues. The V segment lost 8 bases and the J segment 6 bases; nucleotides outside the gene matches: 0. The CDR3 DNA sequence: TGTGCCAGCGGACTAGCGGGAGCCGGGGAGCTGTTTTTT. It is translated as CASGLAGAGELFF.

This clone was observed a few times. The V and J genes are TRBV6-5 and TRBJ2-7, with D perhaps matching TRBD1 (6 bases). The CDR3 runs to 14 residues. In germline, CDR1 is MNHEY, CDR2 SVGAGI. V was cut by 2 bases and J by 1 base, with 9 bases left in between. As DNA, the CDR3 is TGTGCCAGCAGTTACGCGGACAGTTCCTACGAGCAGTACTTC. Encoded protein: CASSYADSSYEQYF.

The chain is built from TRBV9 and TRBJ2-1; tentatively, D is TRBD2 (5 bases). Trimming took 4 bases from V and 0 from J, leaving 11 bases between them. The germline gives CDR1 SGDLS, CDR2 YYNGEE. The CDR3 sequence is 15 residues long. CDR3 protein: CASSPRDSSYNEQFF. The CDR3 DNA is TGTGCCAGCAGCCCCCGGGATAGCTCCTACAATGAGCAGTTCTTC.